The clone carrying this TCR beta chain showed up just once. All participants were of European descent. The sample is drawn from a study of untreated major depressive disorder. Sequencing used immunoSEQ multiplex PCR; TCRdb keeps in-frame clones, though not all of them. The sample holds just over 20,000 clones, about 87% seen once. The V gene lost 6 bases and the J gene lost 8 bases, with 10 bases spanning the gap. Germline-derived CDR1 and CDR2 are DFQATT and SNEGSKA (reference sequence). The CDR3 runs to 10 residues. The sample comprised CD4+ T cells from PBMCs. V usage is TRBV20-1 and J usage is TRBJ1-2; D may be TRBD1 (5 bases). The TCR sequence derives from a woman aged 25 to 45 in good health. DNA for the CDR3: TGCAGTGCGCAGGGATCGGGCTACACCTTC. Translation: CSAQGSGYTF.